Listed below are T cell receptor beta chains from one sample, sequenced in a study of shared clonotypes between healthy human individuals. The protocol was immunoSEQ multiplex PCR, while the TCRdb copy is restricted to in-frame clones and leaves out a portion. The table lists some 2,000,000 clones, 95% of them singletons. Sequences were obtained from naive CD4+ T cells sorted from blood. The receptors here all came from a man younger than 35 in good health. Both conserved end residues are part of each CDR3. The listing skips clone size in some rows; elsewhere it reads once, few, many or a size class.

J gene: TRBJ1-5
clone size: .
V gene: TRBV7-2
CDR3 protein: CASSRQWDQPQHF

J gene: TRBJ2-7
clone size: .
V gene: TRBV5-1
CDR3 protein: CASSLGSRGSSYEQYF

J gene: TRBJ1-5
clone size: .
V gene: TRBV6-6
CDR3 protein: CASSLRPDSNQPQHF

J gene: TRBJ2-3
clone size: .
V gene: TRBV15
CDR3 protein: CATSRGLGSSTDTQYF

J gene: TRBJ2-7
clone size: .
V gene: TRBV27
CDR3 protein: CATRSGTGRPYEQYF

J gene: TRBJ1-3
clone size: .
V gene: TRBV25-1
CDR3 protein: CASGKGGANTIYF

J gene: TRBJ2-7
clone size: .
V gene: TRBV5-4
CDR3 protein: CASSLGLAGGYNEQYF

J gene: TRBJ2-2
clone size: .
V gene: TRBV6-1
CDR3 protein: CASSELAGAGELFF

J gene: TRBJ1-4
clone size: .
V gene: TRBV6-1
CDR3 protein: CASSEEGGVERDMFEKLFF

J gene: TRBJ2-7
clone size: .
V gene: TRBV2
CDR3 protein: CASRRAPGSEQYF

J gene: TRBJ2-1
clone size: .
V gene: TRBV7-2
CDR3 protein: CASSLEQAGAGGRDEQFF

J gene: TRBJ1-2
clone size: .
V gene: TRBV6-1
CDR3 protein: CASSESTANYGYTF

J gene: TRBJ1-5
clone size: .
V gene: TRBV6-6
CDR3 protein: CASSYLEGPQHF

J gene: TRBJ1-2
clone size: .
V gene: TRBV6-6
CDR3 protein: CASRRGDYTF

J gene: TRBJ1-1
clone size: .
V gene: TRBV6-1
CDR3 protein: CASSAGQGKTEAFF

J gene: TRBJ1-1
clone size: .
V gene: TRBV5-1
CDR3 protein: CASSFDQNTEAFF

J gene: TRBJ2-5
clone size: .
V gene: TRBV10-3
CDR3 protein: CAISPGLAGVQETQYF

J gene: TRBJ2-6
clone size: .
V gene: TRBV5-1
CDR3 protein: CASSSSSSGANVLTF

J gene: TRBJ2-1
clone size: .
V gene: TRBV6-5
CDR3 protein: CASSLLAGKSNEQFF

J gene: TRBJ2-3
clone size: .
V gene: TRBV5-1
CDR3 protein: CASSPERGSTDTQYF

J gene: TRBJ2-2
clone size: .
V gene: TRBV7-2
CDR3 protein: CASRPLTGVFGELFF

J gene: TRBJ1-2
clone size: .
V gene: TRBV7-2
CDR3 protein: CASTGPANRGRIGYTF

J gene: TRBJ2-5
clone size: .
V gene: TRBV7-8
CDR3 protein: CASSSPLTGGRETQYF

J gene: TRBJ2-7
clone size: .
V gene: TRBV2
CDR3 protein: CASSGWIPTDQGGYEQYF

J gene: TRBJ2-7
clone size: .
V gene: TRBV5-8
CDR3 protein: CASSWGLAGADEQYF

J gene: TRBJ1-3
clone size: .
V gene: TRBV2
CDR3 protein: CASSWDTSGNTIYF

J gene: TRBJ2-7
clone size: .
V gene: TRBV6-1
CDR3 protein: CASSPGMSYEQYF

J gene: TRBJ2-3
clone size: once
V gene: TRBV5-1
CDR3 protein: CASSPEGGGASDTQYF

J gene: TRBJ1-4
clone size: .
V gene: TRBV5-1
CDR3 protein: CASSQIFSRQGTNEKLFF

J gene: TRBJ1-1
clone size: .
V gene: TRBV30
CDR3 protein: CAWSTGPLNTEAFF